This T cell receptor beta chain came from a study of OX40 agonist ivuxolimab in advanced cancers. Germline values: CDR1 MNHEY, CDR2 SMNVEV (reference sequence). This CDR3 contains 15 residues. V was clipped by 6 bases and J by 4 bases; unmatched bases: 6. Some clones are missing from TCRdb's copy, which holds only in-frame ones; the method was immunoSEQ multiplex PCR. The sample shows approximately 60,000 clones, 81% of them seen only once. This clone was picked up many times. The sample in question was CD4+ or CD8+ T cells sorted from blood, obtained in a trial of the OX40 agonist ivuxolimab. The source is an adult with an advanced solid tumor such as melanoma, head and neck, liver or kidney cancer. The chain links TRBV27 to TRBJ2-5, with 12 bases fitting TRBD1. The CDR3 loop is CASSPGTGGAETQYF. The CDR3 coding sequence is TGTGCCAGCAGCCCGGGGACAGGGGGCGCAGAGACCCAGTACTTC.